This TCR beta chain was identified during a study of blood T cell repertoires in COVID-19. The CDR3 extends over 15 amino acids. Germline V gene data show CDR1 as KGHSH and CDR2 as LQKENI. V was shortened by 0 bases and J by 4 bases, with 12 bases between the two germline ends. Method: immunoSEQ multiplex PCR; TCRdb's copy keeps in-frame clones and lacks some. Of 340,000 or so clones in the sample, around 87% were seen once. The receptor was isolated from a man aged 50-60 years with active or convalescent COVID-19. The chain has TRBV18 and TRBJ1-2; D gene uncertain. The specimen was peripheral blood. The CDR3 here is CASSPPGSTLYGYTF. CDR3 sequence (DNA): TGTGCCAGCTCACCACCGGGCAGTACCCTCTATGGCTACACCTTC. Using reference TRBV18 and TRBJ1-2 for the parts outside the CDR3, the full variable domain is NAGVMQNPRHLVRRRGQEARLRCSPMKGHSHVYWYRQLPEEGLKFMVYLQKENIIDESGMPKERFSAEFPKEGPSILRIQQVVRGDSAAYFCASSPPGSTLYGYTFGSGTRLTVV.